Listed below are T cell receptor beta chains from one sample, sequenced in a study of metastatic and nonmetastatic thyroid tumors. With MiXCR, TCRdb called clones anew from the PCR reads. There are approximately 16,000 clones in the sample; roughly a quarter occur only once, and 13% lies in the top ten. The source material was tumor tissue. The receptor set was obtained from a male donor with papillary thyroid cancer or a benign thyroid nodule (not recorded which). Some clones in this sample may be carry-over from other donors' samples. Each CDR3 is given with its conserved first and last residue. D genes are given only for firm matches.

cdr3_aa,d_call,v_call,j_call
CASSPRTSGGYEQYF,TRBD2,TRBV12-3/TRBV12-4,TRBJ2-7
CASSQSRGYTF,NA,TRBV3-1,TRBJ1-2
CASSPRGGTTYEQYF,NA,TRBV7-6,TRBJ2-7
CASSPWESETQYF,NA,TRBV5-5,TRBJ2-5
CASSQGSHEQYF,NA,TRBV7-9,TRBJ2-7
CASSPEALRRTDTQYF,NA,TRBV3-1,TRBJ2-3
CASSQDGRRETQYF,NA,TRBV4-1,TRBJ2-5
CAGGDSGYEQYF,NA,TRBV30,TRBJ2-7
CASSLVTGAGEQYF,NA,TRBV5-1,TRBJ2-7
CASSSRQGTYEQYF,TRBD1,TRBV5-1,TRBJ2-7
CSVDSLDEQFF,NA,TRBV29-1,TRBJ2-1
CASSYVWIRDSLSGANVLTF,NA,TRBV6-2/TRBV6-3,TRBJ2-6
CASSLDGGPTYEQYF,NA,TRBV5-1,TRBJ2-7
CASSEPPGLTDTQYF,NA,TRBV6-1,TRBJ2-3
CASSLTSGTYEQYF,TRBD2,TRBV5-1,TRBJ2-7
CSPGHEAFF,NA,TRBV19,TRBJ1-1
CAISGTGGHEQYF,TRBD1,TRBV10-3,TRBJ2-7
CASSYLGSLAGGYEQYF,TRBD2,TRBV6-5,TRBJ2-7
CASTQLSGNTEAFF,NA,TRBV12-3/TRBV12-4,TRBJ1-1
CASRDSGETQYF,TRBD1,TRBV6-1,TRBJ2-5
CASSLGLLNYNEQFF,NA,TRBV5-5,TRBJ2-1
CSASLRAGYTF,NA,TRBV20-1,TRBJ1-2